This entry concerns a single T cell receptor beta chain. Its antigen is not identified. The data derive from a study of OX40 agonist ivuxolimab in advanced cancers. Study-wide background: Those treated in dose escalation had hepatocellular carcinoma, melanoma, renal cell cancer or head and neck cancer. Whole-study results and caveats: There was clonal expansion of CD4+ and CD8+ blood T cells by week 6 at 0.1 to 3.0 mg/kg. Among some nonresponders, normalized T-cell clonal expansion was also low.

Only in-frame clones appear in the TCRdb table, and some are missing; sequencing was by immunoSEQ multiplex PCR. Counted here are about 45,000 clones, around 90% occurring once; the ten biggest clones make up approximately 16%. Germline V lookup: CDR1 LNHDA, CDR2 SQIVND (reference sequence). This CDR3 is 15 amino acids long. V lost 5 bases, J lost 4 bases, and 4 bases stayed unmatched. The gene calls are TRBV19 and TRBJ2-7, with TRBD2 identical over 14 bases. The sample in question was CD4+ or CD8+ T cells sorted from blood, obtained in a trial of the OX40 agonist ivuxolimab. This receptor was taken from an adult with an advanced solid tumor such as melanoma, head and neck, liver or kidney cancer. The CDR3: CASSATSGRGYEQYF. The CDR3 nucleotides are TGTGCCAGTAGTGCGACTAGCGGGAGGGGGTACGAGCAGTACTTC.